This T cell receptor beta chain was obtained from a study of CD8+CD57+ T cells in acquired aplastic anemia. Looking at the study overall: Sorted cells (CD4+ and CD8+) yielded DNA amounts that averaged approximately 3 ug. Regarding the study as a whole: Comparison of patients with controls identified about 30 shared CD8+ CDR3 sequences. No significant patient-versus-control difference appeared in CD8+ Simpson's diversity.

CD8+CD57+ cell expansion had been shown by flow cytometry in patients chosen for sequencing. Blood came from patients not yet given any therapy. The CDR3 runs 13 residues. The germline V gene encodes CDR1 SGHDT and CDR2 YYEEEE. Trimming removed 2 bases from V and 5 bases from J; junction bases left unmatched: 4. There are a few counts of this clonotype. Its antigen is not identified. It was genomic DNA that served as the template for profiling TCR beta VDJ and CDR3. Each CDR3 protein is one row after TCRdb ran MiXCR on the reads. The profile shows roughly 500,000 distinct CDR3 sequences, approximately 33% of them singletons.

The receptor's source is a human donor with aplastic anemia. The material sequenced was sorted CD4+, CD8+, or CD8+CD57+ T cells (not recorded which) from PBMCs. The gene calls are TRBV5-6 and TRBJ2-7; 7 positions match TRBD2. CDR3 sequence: CASSFGGGDEQYF. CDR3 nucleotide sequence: TGTGCCAGCAGCTTTGGGGGGGGTGACGAGCAGTACTTC. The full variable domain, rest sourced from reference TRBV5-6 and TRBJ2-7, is DAGVTQSPTHLIKTRGQQVTLRCSPKSGHDTVSWYQQALGQGPQFIFQYYEEEERQRGNFPDRFSGHQFPNYSSELNVNALLLGDSALYLCASSFGGGDEQYFGPGTRLTVT.